Given below is one T cell receptor beta chain in context. The same CDR3 is also encoded by other DNA sequences in this sample. The record originates from a study of PD-1 blockade in mismatch repair-deficient tumors. The repertoire was sequenced with immunoSEQ multiplex PCR; TCRdb's copy has only in-frame clones and lacks some. The sample yields under 40,000 clones, approximately 80% seen once. CDR1 is MDHEN and CDR2 is SYDVKM in the germline V gene. This CDR3 has 14 amino acids. Deletions cut 3 bases from V and 3 bases from J, with 10 bases between. This material consisted of PBMCs, taken about 38 weeks after starting pembrolizumab. The source is an adult with mismatch repair-deficient cancer. The chain employs TRBV28 and TRBJ2-3, with D possibly TRBD2 on 6 matching bases. In nucleotides, the CDR3 is TGTGCCAGCAGTTTGGGACGGGAGACAGATACGCAGTATTTT. It is translated as CASSLGRETDTQYF.